This T cell receptor (beta chain) emerged from a study of cytomegalovirus exposure and HLA in healthy donors. Study-level points and caveats: In an earlier analysis, productive rearrangement rates for most beta V segments clustered near 87% or 30%.

Trimming cost V 6 bases and J 4 bases; bases outside gene matches: 6. There are 15 residues in the CDR3. Germline values: CDR1 SGHRS, CDR2 YFSETQ. The PCR contained 60 Vbeta and 13 Jbeta primers. Assay used: immunoSEQ multiplex PCR; TCRdb lists only in-frame clones, some missing. The sample data list around 76,000 clones. With regard to this clone: Antigen: not known.

The chain has TRBV5-1 and TRBJ2-7; 14 bases are shared with TRBD2. The TCR sequence derives from a woman aged 55-69 years in good health and CMV-seronegative. Sequenced input: PBMCs. CDR3 protein: CASNTGTSGSYEQYF. CDR3 nucleotides: TGCGCCAGCAACACCGGGACTAGCGGGAGTTACGAGCAGTACTTC.